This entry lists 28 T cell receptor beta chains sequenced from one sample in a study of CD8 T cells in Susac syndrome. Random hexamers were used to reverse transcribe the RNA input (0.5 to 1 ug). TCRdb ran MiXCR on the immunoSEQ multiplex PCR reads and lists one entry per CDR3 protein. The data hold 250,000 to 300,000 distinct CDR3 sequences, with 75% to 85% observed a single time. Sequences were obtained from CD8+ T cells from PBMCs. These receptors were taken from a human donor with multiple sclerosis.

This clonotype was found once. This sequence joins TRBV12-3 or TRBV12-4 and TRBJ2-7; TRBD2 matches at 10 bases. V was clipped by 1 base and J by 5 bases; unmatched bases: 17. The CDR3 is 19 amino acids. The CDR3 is CASSLENSQLAGLTHEQYF. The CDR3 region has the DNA TGTGCCAGCAGTTTAGAGAACTCCCAACTAGCGGGGTTAACCCACGAGCAGTACTTC.

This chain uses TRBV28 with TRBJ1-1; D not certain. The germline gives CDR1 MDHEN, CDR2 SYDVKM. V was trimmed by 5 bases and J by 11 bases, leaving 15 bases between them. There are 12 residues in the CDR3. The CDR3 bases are TGTGCCAGCAGTCCAACGGCTGTAGGCGCTTTCTTT. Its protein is CASSPTAVGAFF.

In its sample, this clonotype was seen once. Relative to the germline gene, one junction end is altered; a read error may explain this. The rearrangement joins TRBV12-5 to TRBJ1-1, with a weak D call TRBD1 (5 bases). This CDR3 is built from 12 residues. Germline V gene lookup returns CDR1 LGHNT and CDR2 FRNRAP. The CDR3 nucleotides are TGTGCTAGTGTTTTGGGGGTTACTGAAGCTTTCTTT. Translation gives CASVLGVTEAFF.

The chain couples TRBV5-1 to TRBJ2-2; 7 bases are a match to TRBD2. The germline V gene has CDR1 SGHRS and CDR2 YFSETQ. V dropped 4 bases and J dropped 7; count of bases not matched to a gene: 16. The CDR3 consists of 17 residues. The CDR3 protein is CASSRQTSPSNRGELFF. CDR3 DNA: TGCGCCAGCAGCCGCCAGACTAGCCCATCAAATCGCGGGGAGCTGTTTTTT.

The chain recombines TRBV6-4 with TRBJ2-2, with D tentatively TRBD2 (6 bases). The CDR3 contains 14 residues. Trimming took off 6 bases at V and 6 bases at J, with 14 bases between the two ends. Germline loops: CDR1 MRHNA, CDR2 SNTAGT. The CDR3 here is CASSEGLAAGELFF. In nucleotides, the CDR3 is TGTGCCAGCAGCGAGGGACTGGCGGCCGGGGAGCTGTTTTTT.

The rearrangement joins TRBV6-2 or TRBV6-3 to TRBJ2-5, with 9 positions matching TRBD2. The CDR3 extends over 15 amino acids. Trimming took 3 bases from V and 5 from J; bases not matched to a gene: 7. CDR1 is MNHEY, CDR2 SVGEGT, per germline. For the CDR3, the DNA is TGTGCCAGCAGTTATGGGGCGGGAGGGCCGGAGACCCAGTACTTC. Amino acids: CASSYGAGGPETQYF.

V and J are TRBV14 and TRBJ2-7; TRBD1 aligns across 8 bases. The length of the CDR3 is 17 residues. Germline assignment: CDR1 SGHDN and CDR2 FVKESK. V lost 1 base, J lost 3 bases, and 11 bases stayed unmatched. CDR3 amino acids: CASSQGYRDRIFYEQYF. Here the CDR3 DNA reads TGTGCCAGCAGCCAAGGGTACCGGGACAGGATTTTCTACGAGCAGTACTTC.

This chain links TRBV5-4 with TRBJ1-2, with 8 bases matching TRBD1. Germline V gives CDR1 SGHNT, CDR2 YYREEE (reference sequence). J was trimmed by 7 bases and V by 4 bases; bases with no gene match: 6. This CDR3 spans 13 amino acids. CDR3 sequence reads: CASSGRTGFGYTF. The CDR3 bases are TGTGCCAGCAGCGGAAGGACAGGGTTTGGCTACACCTTC.

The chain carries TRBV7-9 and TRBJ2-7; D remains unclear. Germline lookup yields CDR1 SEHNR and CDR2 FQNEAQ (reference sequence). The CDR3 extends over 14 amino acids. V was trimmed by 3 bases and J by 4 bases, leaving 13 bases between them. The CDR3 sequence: CASSFPSSQYEQYF. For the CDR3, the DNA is TGTGCCAGCAGCTTCCCCTCGTCCCAATACGAGCAGTACTTC.

The DNA for the CDR3 is TGTGCCAGCAGTGAGAGGGACAGGGGTCCGTCTAGGCGGGCTTTCTTT. Protein sequence: CASSERDRGPSRRAFF. This chain connects TRBV12-3 or TRBV12-4 to TRBJ1-1; TRBD1 matches at 10 bases. With V trimmed by 5 bases and J by 11 bases, 17 bases remained unmatched. The CDR3 runs to 16 residues.

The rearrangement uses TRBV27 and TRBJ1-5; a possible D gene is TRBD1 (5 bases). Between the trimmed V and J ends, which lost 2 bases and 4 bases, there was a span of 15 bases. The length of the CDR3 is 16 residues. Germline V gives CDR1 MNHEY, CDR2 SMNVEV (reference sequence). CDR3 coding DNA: TGTGCCAGCAGTTTAAACGCTTGGGACTCGAATCAGCCCCAGCATTTT. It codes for CASSLNAWDSNQPQHF.

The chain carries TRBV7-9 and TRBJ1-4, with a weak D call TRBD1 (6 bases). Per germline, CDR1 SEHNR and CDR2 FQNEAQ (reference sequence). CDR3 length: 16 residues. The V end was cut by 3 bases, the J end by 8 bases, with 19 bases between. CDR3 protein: CASSLILVGGWEKLFF. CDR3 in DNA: TGTGCCAGCAGCTTGATCTTGGTGGGGGGCTGGGAAAAACTGTTTTTT.

CDR3 loop: CATSEGDTGNTEAFF. The CDR3 region has the DNA TGTGCCACCAGTGAAGGGGACACCGGGAACACTGAAGCTTTCTTT. The chain links TRBV24-1 to TRBJ1-1, with a weak D call TRBD1 (6 bases). Trimming cost V 4 bases and J 1 base, with 12 bases left between them. Looked up from germline, CDR1 is KGHDR and CDR2 is SFDVKD. This CDR3 region has 15 residues.

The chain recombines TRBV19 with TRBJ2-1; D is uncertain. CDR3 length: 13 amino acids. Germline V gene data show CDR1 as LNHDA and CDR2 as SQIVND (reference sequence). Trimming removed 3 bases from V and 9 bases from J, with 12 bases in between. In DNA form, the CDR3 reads TGTGCCAGTAGTATGGGTTTTGTAAGTGAGCAGTTCTTC. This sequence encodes CASSMGFVSEQFF.

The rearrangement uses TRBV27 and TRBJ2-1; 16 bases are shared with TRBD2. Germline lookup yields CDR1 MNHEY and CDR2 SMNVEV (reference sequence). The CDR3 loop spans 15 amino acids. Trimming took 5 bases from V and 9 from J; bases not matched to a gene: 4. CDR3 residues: CASSPGTSGRGEQFF. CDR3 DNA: TGTGCCAGCAGTCCAGGGACTAGCGGGAGGGGTGAGCAGTTCTTC.

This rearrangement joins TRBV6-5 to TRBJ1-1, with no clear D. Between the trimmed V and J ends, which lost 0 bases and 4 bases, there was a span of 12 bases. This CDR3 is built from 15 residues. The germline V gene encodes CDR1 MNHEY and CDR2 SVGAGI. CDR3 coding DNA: TGTGCCAGCAGTTACTCGCCTGGAACTGGCACTGAAGCTTTCTTT. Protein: CASSYSPGTGTEAFF.

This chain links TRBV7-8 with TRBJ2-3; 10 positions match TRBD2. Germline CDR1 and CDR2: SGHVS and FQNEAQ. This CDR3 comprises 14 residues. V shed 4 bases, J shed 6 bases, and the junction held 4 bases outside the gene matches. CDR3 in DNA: TGTGCCAGCAGCTCCCTAGCGGGAGATGATACGCAGTATTTT. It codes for CASSSLAGDDTQYF.

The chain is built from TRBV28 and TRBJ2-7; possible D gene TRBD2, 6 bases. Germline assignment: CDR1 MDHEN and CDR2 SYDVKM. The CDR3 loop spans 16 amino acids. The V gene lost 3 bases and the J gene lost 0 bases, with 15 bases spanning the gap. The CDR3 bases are TGTGCCAGCAGTTTCTCTCTCAGCGGGCCCTCCTACGAGCAGTACTTC. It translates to CASSFSLSGPSYEQYF.

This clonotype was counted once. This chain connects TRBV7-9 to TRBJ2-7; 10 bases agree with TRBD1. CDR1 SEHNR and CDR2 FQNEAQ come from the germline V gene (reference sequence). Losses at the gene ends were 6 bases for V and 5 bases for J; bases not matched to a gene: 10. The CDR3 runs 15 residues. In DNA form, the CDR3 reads TGTGCCAGCAGTTCCCGGGACAGGGGCTTACACGAGCAGTACTTC. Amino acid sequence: CASSSRDRGLHEQYF.

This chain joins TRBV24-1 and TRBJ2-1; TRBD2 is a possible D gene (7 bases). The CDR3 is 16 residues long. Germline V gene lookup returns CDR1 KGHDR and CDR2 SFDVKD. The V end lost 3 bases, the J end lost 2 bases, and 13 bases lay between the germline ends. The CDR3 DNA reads TGTGCCACCAGTGATAGGGGGGGCAGGACCTACAATGAGCAGTTCTTC. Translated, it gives CATSDRGGRTYNEQFF.

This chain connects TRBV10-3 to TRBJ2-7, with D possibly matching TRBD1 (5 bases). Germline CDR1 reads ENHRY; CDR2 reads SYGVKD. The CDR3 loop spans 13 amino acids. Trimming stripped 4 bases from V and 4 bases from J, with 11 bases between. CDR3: CAISVAGPYEQYF. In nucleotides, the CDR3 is TGTGCCATCAGTGTTGCAGGGCCGTACGAGCAGTACTTC.

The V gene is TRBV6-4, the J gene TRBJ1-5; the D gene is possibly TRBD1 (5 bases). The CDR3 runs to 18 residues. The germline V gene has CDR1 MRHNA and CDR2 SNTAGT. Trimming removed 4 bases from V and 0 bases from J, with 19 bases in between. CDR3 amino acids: CASSALPAGLRSNQPQHF. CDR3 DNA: TGTGCCAGCAGTGCCCTACCGGCGGGGCTGCGTAGCAATCAGCCCCAGCATTTT.

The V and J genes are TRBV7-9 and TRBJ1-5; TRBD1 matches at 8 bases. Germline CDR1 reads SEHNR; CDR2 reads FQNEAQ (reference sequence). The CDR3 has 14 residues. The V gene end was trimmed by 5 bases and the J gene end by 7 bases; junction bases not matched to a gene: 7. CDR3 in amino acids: CASSPQGAWQPQHF. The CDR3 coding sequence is TGTGCCAGCAGCCCGCAGGGGGCCTGGCAGCCCCAGCATTTT.

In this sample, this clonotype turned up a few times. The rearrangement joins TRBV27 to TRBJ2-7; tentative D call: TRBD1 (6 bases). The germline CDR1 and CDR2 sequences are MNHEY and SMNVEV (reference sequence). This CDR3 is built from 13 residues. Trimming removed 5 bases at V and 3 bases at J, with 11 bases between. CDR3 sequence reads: CASSLGHNYEQYF. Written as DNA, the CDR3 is TGTGCCAGCAGTCTGGGACACAACTACGAGCAGTACTTC.

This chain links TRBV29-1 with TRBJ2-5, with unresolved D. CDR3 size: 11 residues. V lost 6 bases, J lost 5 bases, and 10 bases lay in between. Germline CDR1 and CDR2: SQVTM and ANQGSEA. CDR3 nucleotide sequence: TGCAGCGTCCTATCTAGGGAGACCCAGTACTTC. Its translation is CSVLSRETQYF.

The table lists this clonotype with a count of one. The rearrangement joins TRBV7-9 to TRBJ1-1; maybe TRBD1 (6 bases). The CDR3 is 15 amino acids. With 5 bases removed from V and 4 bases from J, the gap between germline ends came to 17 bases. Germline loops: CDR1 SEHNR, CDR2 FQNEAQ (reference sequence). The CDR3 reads CASSPYLGQSTEAFF. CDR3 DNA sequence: TGTGCCAGCAGCCCCTATCTTGGACAGAGCACTGAAGCTTTCTTT.

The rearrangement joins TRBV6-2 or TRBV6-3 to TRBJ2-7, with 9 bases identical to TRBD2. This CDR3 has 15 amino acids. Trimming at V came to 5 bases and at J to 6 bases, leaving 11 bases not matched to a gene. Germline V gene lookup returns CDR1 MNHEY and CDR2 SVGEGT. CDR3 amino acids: CASSLAAGGLGEQYF. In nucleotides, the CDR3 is TGTGCCAGCAGTCTTGCAGCGGGAGGCCTCGGCGAGCAGTACTTC.

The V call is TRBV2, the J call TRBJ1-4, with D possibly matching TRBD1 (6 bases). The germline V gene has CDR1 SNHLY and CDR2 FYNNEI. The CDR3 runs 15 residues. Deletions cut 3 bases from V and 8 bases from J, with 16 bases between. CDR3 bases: TGTGCCAGCAGTGATGAATCGGGGGGCGAAGAAAAACTGTTTTTT. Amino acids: CASSDESGGEEKLFF. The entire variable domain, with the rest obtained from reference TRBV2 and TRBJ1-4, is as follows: EPEVTQTPSHQVTQMGQEVILRCVPISNHLYFYWYRQILGQKVEFLVSFYNNEISEKSEIFDDQFSVERPDGSNFTLKIRSTKLEDSAMYFCASSDESGGEEKLFFGSGTQLSVL.